This T cell receptor (beta chain) was sequenced during a study of early T cells in non-severe SARS-CoV-2 infection. Overall study context: The chains were unpaired, and the sequenced material was bulk RNA from unsorted whole blood. General study results and limits: There was a bias toward anti-spike CD8 responses in VDJdb matching, which missed private and CD4 specificities.

Germline CDR1 is SGDLS and CDR2 is YYNGEE. With V trimmed by 2 bases and J by 6 bases, 7 bases remained unmatched. The CDR3 has 15 amino acids. This clonotype was seen repeatedly, ten times or more. Its target is not known. Attachment of unique molecular identifiers was made to individual cDNA molecules. TCRdb re-called the 5' RACE reads with MiXCR, one entry per CDR3 protein. The sample includes 60,000 to 90,000 distinct CDR3 sequences, around 8.7% of them seen just once. The chain uses TRBV9 and TRBJ2-1; TRBD1 matches at 8 bases. This sequence was found in an adult who was a healthcare worker with PCR-confirmed SARS-CoV-2 infection or an uninfected control (not recorded which). Specimen: whole blood. CDR3 sequence reads: CASSVGTGGFNEQFF. The CDR3 nucleotides read TGTGCCAGCAGCGTGGGGACAGGAGGATTCAATGAGCAGTTCTTC.